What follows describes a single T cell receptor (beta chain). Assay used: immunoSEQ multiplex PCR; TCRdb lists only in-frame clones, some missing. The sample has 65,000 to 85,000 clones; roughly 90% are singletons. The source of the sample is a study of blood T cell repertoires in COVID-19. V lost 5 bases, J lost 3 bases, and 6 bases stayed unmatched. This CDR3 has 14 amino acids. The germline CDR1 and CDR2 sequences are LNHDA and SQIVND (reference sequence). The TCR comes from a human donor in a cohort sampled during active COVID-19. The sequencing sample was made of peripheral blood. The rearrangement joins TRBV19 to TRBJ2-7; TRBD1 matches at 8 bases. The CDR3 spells CASSFRTGLYEQYF. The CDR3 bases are TGTGCCAGTAGTTTCCGGACAGGGCTCTACGAGCAGTACTTC.